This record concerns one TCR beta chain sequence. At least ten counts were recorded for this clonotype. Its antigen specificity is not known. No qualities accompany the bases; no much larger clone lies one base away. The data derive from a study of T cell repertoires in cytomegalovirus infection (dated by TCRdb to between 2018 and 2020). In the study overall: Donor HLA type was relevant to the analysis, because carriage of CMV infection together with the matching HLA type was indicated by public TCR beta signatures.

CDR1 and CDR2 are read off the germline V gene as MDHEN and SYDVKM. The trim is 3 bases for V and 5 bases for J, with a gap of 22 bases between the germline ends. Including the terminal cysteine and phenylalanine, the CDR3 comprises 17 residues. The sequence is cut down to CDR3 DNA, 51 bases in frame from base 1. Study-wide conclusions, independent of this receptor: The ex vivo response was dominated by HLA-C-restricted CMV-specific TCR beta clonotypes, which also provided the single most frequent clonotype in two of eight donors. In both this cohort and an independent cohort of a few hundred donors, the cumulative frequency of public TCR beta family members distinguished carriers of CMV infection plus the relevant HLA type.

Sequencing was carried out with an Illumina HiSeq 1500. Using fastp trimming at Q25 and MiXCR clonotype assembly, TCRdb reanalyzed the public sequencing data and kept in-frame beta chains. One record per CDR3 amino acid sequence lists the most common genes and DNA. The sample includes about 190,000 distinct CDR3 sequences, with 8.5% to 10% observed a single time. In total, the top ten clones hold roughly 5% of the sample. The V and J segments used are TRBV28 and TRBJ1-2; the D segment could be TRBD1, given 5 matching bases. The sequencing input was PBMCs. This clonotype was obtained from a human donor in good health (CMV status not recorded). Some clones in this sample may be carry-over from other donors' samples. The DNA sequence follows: TGTGCCAGCAGTTTGCCTCCCCCTGACAGAAGTCGGTATGGCTACACCTTC. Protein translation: CASSLPPPDRSRYGYTF.